The 10 T cell receptor beta chains below come from one sample, sequenced in a study of radiation and T cells in renal cell carcinoma. Sequenced by immunoSEQ multiplex PCR; TCRdb stores in-frame clones only, minus some. Here the sample spans approximately 150,000 clones, roughly 90% being singletons. As for time point: blood 4 weeks post-SBRT, at nephrectomy. Documented treatment: 15 Gy SBRT to primary tumor, nephrectomy 4 weeks later. The sequences come from blood, collected from a patient whose treatment included radiotherapy and nephrectomy. The source is a woman between 45 and 65 years old with renal cell carcinoma.

This chain joins TRBV6-1 and TRBJ2-5, with D possibly being TRBD1 or TRBD2 (5 bases each). This CDR3 has 14 amino acids. Per the germline V gene, CDR1 is MNHNS and CDR2 is SASEGT. V was shortened by 6 bases and J by 3 bases, with 14 bases between the two germline ends. The chain's CDR3 is CASSLHLGEETQYF. DNA for the CDR3: TGTGCCAGCAGCCTCCATTTGGGGGAAGAGACCCAGTACTTC.

This clone has only one observation. This sequence joins TRBV2 and TRBJ1-5; 9 bases match TRBD1. V was pared by 7 bases and J by 7 bases, with 11 bases of the junction left unmatched. The CDR3 is made up of 15 amino acids. Germline CDR1 is SNHLY and CDR2 is FYNNEI. Here the CDR3 reads CASKGTGRGKQPQHF. The CDR3 nucleotides read TGTGCCAGCAAAGGGACAGGGAGAGGTAAGCAGCCCCAGCATTTT. Filled out from reference TRBV2 and TRBJ1-5, the complete variable domain reads EPEVTQTPSHQVTQMGQEVILRCVPISNHLYFYWYRQILGQKVEFLVSFYNNEISEKSEIFDDQFSVERPDGSNFTLKIRSTKLEDSAMYFCASKGTGRGKQPQHFGDGTRLSIL.

The chain links TRBV6-1 to TRBJ1-1; a possible D gene is TRBD1 (5 bases). This CDR3 contains 14 residues. Germline assignment: CDR1 MNHNS and CDR2 SASEGT. V lost 0 bases, J lost 8 bases, and 13 bases lay in between. Here the CDR3 reads CASSEALRGGEAFF. The DNA for the CDR3 is TGTGCCAGCAGTGAAGCGCTTCGGGGGGGAGAAGCTTTCTTT.

This chain uses TRBV19 with TRBJ1-2; D is perhaps TRBD1 (6 bases). V dropped 6 bases and J dropped 6 bases, with 14 bases sitting between them. Looked up from germline, CDR1 is LNHDA and CDR2 is SQIVND (reference sequence). This CDR3 is 13 amino acids long. The CDR3 DNA follows: TGTGCCAGTAGGGAACAGGGAGGGAATGGCTACACCTTC. Translating it yields CASREQGGNGYTF.

The CDR3 coding sequence is TGTGCCAGCAGCCCACGCATACGGCAAACTGAAGCTTTCTTT. Translated: CASSPRIRQTEAFF. V usage is TRBV7-2 and J usage is TRBJ1-1; D not resolved. V lost 5 bases and J 5 bases, leaving 15 bases between the germline ends. The CDR3 contains 14 residues. Looked up from germline, CDR1 is SGHTA and CDR2 is FQGNSA.

The chain combines TRBV7-2 with TRBJ2-2, with D maybe TRBD1 (5 bases). V lost 0 bases and J lost 4, with 9 bases in between. Germline-derived CDR1 and CDR2 are SGHTA and FQGNSA. This CDR3 is 15 amino acids long. CDR3 sequence: CASSLAAGSTGELFF. The CDR3 DNA reads TGTGCCAGCAGCTTAGCGGCAGGGTCCACCGGGGAGCTGTTTTTT.

This sequence joins TRBV6-1 and TRBJ1-2; 9 positions agree with TRBD1. The trim removed 6 bases at V and 8 bases at J, leaving 7 bases unmatched. Germline assignment: CDR1 MNHNS and CDR2 SASEGT. The CDR3 sequence is 13 residues long. In DNA, the CDR3 is TGTGCCAGCAGGACAGGGGGAAGGTGGGGCTACACCTTC. Translated, it gives CASRTGGRWGYTF.

Points on this clone: The junction and the germline gene differ at one end; a read error may be behind it. This sample also contains other DNA sequences that code for the same CDR3. This sequence joins TRBV7-9 and TRBJ1-1; the match to TRBD1 covers 8 bases. Germline values: CDR1 SEHNR, CDR2 FQNEAQ (reference sequence). CDR3 size: 14 residues. DNA for the CDR3: TGTGCCAGCAGCATGGACAGGGTGAACACTGAGGCTTTCTTT. Translated: CASSMDRVNTEAFF.

The chain has TRBV2 and TRBJ1-2; D is uncertain. Trimming took 8 bases from V and 5 from J, leaving 18 bases between them. The V gene's germline CDR1 is SNHLY and CDR2 FYNNEI. CDR3 length: 14 amino acids. The CDR3 region is CASLPDLLDYGYTF. CDR3 sequence (DNA): TGTGCCAGCTTACCCGACCTCCTCGATTATGGCTACACCTTC.

The chain carries TRBV18 and TRBJ2-1, with 13 bases fitting TRBD2. The CDR3 has 19 amino acids. CDR1 and CDR2 (germline): KGHSH, LQKENI. Trimming cost V 5 bases and J 4 bases; bases outside gene matches: 14. DNA for the CDR3: TGTGCCAGCTCATTAACCGGGACTAGCGGGGTTGCTGTTTACAATGAGCAGTTCTTC. Its translation is CASSLTGTSGVAVYNEQFF.